Each of the 8 T cell receptor beta chains below was sequenced from the same sample in a study of blood T cell repertoires in COVID-19. Only in-frame clones appear in the TCRdb table, and some are missing; sequencing was by immunoSEQ multiplex PCR. The table lists some 150,000 clones, roughly 80% of them singletons. The sample consisted of peripheral blood. The receptor set was obtained from a man older than 75 with acute or convalescent COVID-19.

The chain is built from TRBV12-3 or TRBV12-4 and TRBJ1-1, with a possible D match to TRBD1 (5 bases). The germline V and J ends were trimmed by 5 bases and 0 bases, with 7 bases remaining between them. The CDR3 sequence is 13 residues long. Here the CDR3 reads CASSPGMNTEAFF. The CDR3 DNA reads TGTGCCAGCAGTCCAGGGATGAACACTGAAGCTTTCTTT.

This chain connects TRBV19 to TRBJ1-2; D is perhaps TRBD1 (6 bases). CDR3 length equals 17 residues. Trimming removed 6 bases from V and 2 bases from J, with 22 bases in between. Germline assignment: CDR1 LNHDA and CDR2 SQIVND (reference sequence). The CDR3 reads CASRGPLGTSSNYGYTF. CDR3 nucleotides: TGTGCCAGTAGGGGCCCCCTGGGGACATCCTCCAACTATGGCTACACCTTC.

The V gene is TRBV20-1, the J gene TRBJ1-1, with TRBD1 identical over 7 bases. The CDR3 is 13 amino acids. Germline CDR1 DFQATT, CDR2 SNEGSKA (reference sequence). V lost 3 bases and J lost 3; bases outside the gene matches: 4. In DNA, the CDR3 is TGCAGTGCTAGTGACAGGGTACACACTGAAGCTTTCTTT. As protein: CSASDRVHTEAFF.

The genes are TRBV29-1 and TRBJ2-2; TRBD1 agrees at 11 bases. J was trimmed by 7 bases and V by 7 bases; bases with no gene match: 5. The CDR3 is made up of 13 amino acids. CDR1 and CDR2 from the germline V gene are SQVTM and ANQGSEA. The CDR3 reads CSAGQGVFGELFF. CDR3 in DNA: TGCAGCGCGGGACAGGGGGTGTTCGGGGAGCTGTTTTTT.

This clone was recorded a few times. This rearrangement joins TRBV9 to TRBJ2-5, with 9 nucleotides matching TRBD1. The junction had 16 bases not matched to a gene; V was cut back by 6 bases and J by 4 bases. Germline V gene lookup returns CDR1 SGDLS and CDR2 YYNGEE. CDR3 length equals 17 residues. The CDR3 sequence: CASNRGPDRGISETQYF. In DNA, the CDR3 is TGTGCCAGCAACCGGGGTCCGGACAGGGGTATTTCAGAGACCCAGTACTTC.

The chain employs TRBV5-6 and TRBJ2-2, with 8 bases identical to TRBD1. The J segment lost 6 bases and the V segment lost 4 bases, leaving 8 bases of the junction unmatched. CDR3 length equals 15 residues. CDR1 is SGHDT, CDR2 YYEEEE, per germline. This CDR3 reads CASSTAIQGAGELFF. The CDR3 DNA is TGTGCCAGCAGCACCGCCATACAGGGGGCCGGGGAGCTGTTTTTT.

At least ten counts were recorded for this clone. The CDR3 here is CASSQGQGKGYTF. The CDR3, as DNA: TGTGCCAGCAGCCAGGGACAGGGGAAAGGCTACACCTTC. This chain connects TRBV3-1 (or the pseudogene TRBV3-2) to TRBJ1-2; 10 bases agree with TRBD1. The CDR3 covers 13 residues. V dropped 3 bases and J dropped 8; count of bases not matched to a gene: 3. The V gene's germline CDR1 is LGHDT and CDR2 YNNKEL (reference sequence).

This clone was counted only a few times. This chain links TRBV19 with TRBJ1-2; 9 bases are a match to TRBD1. Germline V gene lookup returns CDR1 LNHDA and CDR2 SQIVND (reference sequence). The V and J ends lost 10 bases and 5 bases, in that order; junction bases with no gene match: 5. The CDR3 extends over 12 amino acids. CDR3 amino acids: CATQTGGYGYTF. Here the CDR3 DNA reads TGTGCCACTCAGACAGGGGGATATGGCTACACCTTC.